This T cell receptor beta chain was captured in a study of blood T cell repertoires in COVID-19 (dated by TCRdb to 2020 to 2022). Study-wide context: Collaborator samples came from the United States, Italy and Spain and covered acute and convalescent phases of COVID-19. The material from the prospective study consisted of cDNA or gDNA derived from T cells, B-cell-depleted T cells, or PBMCs. The dataset comprised deeply sampled blood TCRbeta repertoires from subjects exposed to, actively infected with, or recovered from COVID-19. The repertoires were made available in a free public database intended to serve as a resource for research on the immune response to SARS-CoV-2. Samples were obtained from the ongoing ImmuneRACE study (first 160 participants) and from over 1,000 subjects provided by 6 global collaborators. A de-identified subject ID, COVID-19 status, age in years and sex were almost always included in the sample metadata. Where available, HLA class I and class II types were taken from metadata supplied by the sample provider and were not determined by assay-based typing. Study-wide findings and limitations: The amount of clinical and demographic metadata varied by source and participant and was provided uncurated.

Reading from cysteine to phenylalanine, the CDR3 counts 18 amino acids. Only the CDR3 DNA is retained, 54 bases long and in frame from the first base. V and J are trimmed by 2 bases and 0 bases, and the gene matches miss 8 bases of the junction. Via the germline V gene (reference sequence), CDR1 is GTSNPN and CDR2 SVGIG. Participants in the prospective study were aged roughly 18 to 100 years, lived in about two dozen United States geographic areas, and enrolled through a virtual design. Cohort assignment in the prospective study relied on participant-reported clinical history from a screening survey and a study questionnaire. Exposed participants had been in contact with someone with a PCR-confirmed or clinician-diagnosed COVID-19 case within 2 weeks of study entry. Each participant in the prospective study had whole blood, serum and a nasopharyngeal or oropharyngeal swab collected by mobile phlebotomists. Additional blood draws and questionnaires over an approximately two-month period could optionally be provided by prospective study participants. Prospective study blood samples were shipped either frozen or at room temperature before DNA extraction.

TCRbeta CDR3 regions were amplified from genomic DNA using the immunoSEQ Assay, a bias-controlled multiplex PCR. The study's processing was this. Within the assay, amplification of reference gene primers was used to estimate how many nucleated cells each sample contained. To quantify the absolute abundance of each unique TCRbeta CDR3 rearrangement, sequence reads were collapsed and filtered. For each sample, productive Simpson clonality was calculated as the square root of Simpson's diversity index across productive rearrangements. TCRdb holds this immuneACCESS table with in-frame rearrangements only. Some clones are missing; in checked studies, unresolved V genes explain under half, and the rest has no known cause. V and J calls and clone size are given by that table; D and trimming were obtained from the DNA. For this sample there are about 250,000 clones; about 85% appear just once. The top ten clonotypes cover about 7% of the sample.

Turning to this clone: The target of this receptor is not known. There are no base qualities to consult, and no much larger clone falls within one base.

Sequencing was carried out using PBMCs or T cells enriched from blood (not recorded which). The sequence derives from a woman in her fifties or sixties who had been exposed to COVID-19. The chain uses TRBV30 and TRBJ2-5; 14 of the junction bases match TRBD2. The CDR3 has the sequence CAWSRGLAGGLYQETQYF. The nucleotides are TGTGCCTGGAGTAGAGGACTAGCGGGGGGACTGTACCAAGAGACCCAGTACTTC.